This T cell receptor beta chain was found in a study of T cells in Graves' hyperthyroidism and ophthalmopathy. A Clinical Activity Score of at least 3, a NOSPECS grade of at least 4 and a duration under 3 months were recorded in the ophthalmopathy patients. RNA transcripts were the template for amplifying TCR beta CDR3 regions. The HTBI set primed first-round TCR CDR3 RT-PCR. One entry per CDR3 protein, called by TCRdb with MiXCR from the multiplex PCR reads. The sample has over 250,000 distinct CDR3 sequences; roughly 15% are singletons. CDR1 and CDR2 from the germline V gene are SEHNR and FQNEAQ (reference sequence). CDR3 length equals 14 residues. Trimming removed 5 bases from V and 5 bases from J, with 12 bases in between.

The rearrangement uses TRBV7-9 and TRBJ1-4; maybe TRBD1 (6 bases). The TCR comes from a woman between 35 and 50 years old with Graves' ophthalmopathy. Sequencing used blood. CDR3 loop: CASSRAGANEKLFF. The CDR3, as DNA: TGTGCCAGCAGCCGTGCGGGGGCCAATGAAAAACTGTTTTTT.